What follows are 25 T cell receptor beta chains derived from one specimen sequenced in a study of T cells after yellow fever vaccination. TCRdb independently ran MiXCR on the 5' RACE reads; one entry per CDR3 protein. The table records some 340,000 distinct CDR3 sequences, 4.1% of them present only once. This specimen was PBMCs, taken 5 days after the yellow fever booster vaccination. All receptors come from a man between 18 and 35 years old who received the YFV17D yellow fever vaccine.

This clonotype was recorded at least ten times. The V call is TRBV7-8, the J call TRBJ2-1; no definite D call. CDR3 size: 13 residues. V dropped 0 bases and J dropped 10 bases, with 10 bases sitting between them. The germline V gene has CDR1 SGHVS and CDR2 FQNEAQ. CDR3 nucleotide sequence: TGTGCCAGCAGCTTAGCTCGGGTCTGGGAGCAGTTCTTC. Translation: CASSLARVWEQFF.

This clonotype was observed a few times. CDR3 in DNA: TGTGCCAGCAGCTACGGGACCGCAATCAACACCGGGGAGCTGTTTTTT. Translating gives CASSYGTAINTGELFF. The chain joins TRBV7-6 to TRBJ2-2; D may be TRBD1 or TRBD2 (5 bases each). Trimming stripped 4 bases from V and 2 bases from J, with 14 bases between. The germline V gene encodes CDR1 SGHVS and CDR2 FNYEAQ. The CDR3 covers 16 residues. Complete variable domain (other parts from reference TRBV7-6 and TRBJ2-2): GAGVSQSPRYKVTKRGQDVALRCDPISGHVSLYWYRQALGQGPEFLTYFNYEAQQDKSGLPNDRFSAERPEGSISTLTIQRTEQRDSAMYRCASSYGTAINTGELFFGEGSRLTVL.

This clonotype was seen more than once but under ten times. Mismatch with germline at one junction end may stem from a read error. The chain uses TRBV7-2 and TRBJ1-2, with TRBD1 matching 8 bases. Germline V gives CDR1 SGHTA, CDR2 FQGNSA. There are 12 residues in the CDR3. The CDR3 region has the DNA TGTGCCAGCAGCTTATTTTCTCAGGGGGCTGCCTTC. Its protein is CASSLFSQGAAF.

The rearrangement uses TRBV7-8 and TRBJ1-3; possibly TRBD1 for D (6 bases). The CDR3 consists of 17 residues. Germline V gene data show CDR1 as SGHVS and CDR2 as FQNEAQ. V was clipped by 0 bases and J by 0 bases, with 12 bases between them. The CDR3 DNA reads as TGTGCCAGCAGCTTAGCGGCAGGGACACTCTCTGGAAACACCATATATTTT. Translated, it gives CASSLAAGTLSGNTIYF. Full variable domain (rest looked up from reference TRBV7-8 and TRBJ1-3): GAGVSQSPRYKVAKRGQDVALRCDPISGHVSLFWYQQALGQGPEFLTYFQNEAQLDKSGLPSDRFFAERPEGSVSTLKIQRTQQEDSAVYLCASSLAAGTLSGNTIYFGEGSWLTVV.

This clonotype came up a few times. The chain joins TRBV4-3 to TRBJ2-1; D is unresolved. This CDR3 comprises 14 residues. Germline V gene lookup returns CDR1 LGHNA and CDR2 YSLEER. The V and J ends lost 0 bases and 9 bases respectively, with 12 bases between them. CDR3 in amino acids: CASSQDQGYGEQFF. The CDR3 DNA sequence: TGCGCCAGCAGCCAAGATCAAGGGTATGGTGAGCAGTTCTTC.

This clonotype has ten or more counts. The chain uses TRBV4-1 and TRBJ1-1; D is possibly TRBD1 (6 bases). Germline V CDR1 and CDR2: MGHRA, YSYEKL. The V gene lost 3 bases and the J gene lost 4 bases, with 12 bases spanning the gap. The CDR3 has 14 residues. The CDR3: CASSQGGGGTEAFF. The CDR3 coding sequence is TGCGCCAGCAGCCAGGGAGGGGGTGGCACTGAAGCTTTCTTT.

This clonotype was counted at least ten times. The chain uses TRBV7-2 and TRBJ2-7, with D possibly TRBD2 on 6 matching bases. The CDR3 spans 11 residues. Germline CDR1 reads SGHTA; CDR2 reads FQGNSA. The V gene lost 5 bases and the J gene lost 7 bases, with 9 bases spanning the gap. CDR3 sequence (DNA): TGTGCCAGCAGCCCGGGGGTTGAGCAGTACTTC. It yields the protein CASSPGVEQYF.

V and J are TRBV7-9 and TRBJ1-2; D is perhaps TRBD1 (5 bases). The V gene's germline CDR1 is SEHNR and CDR2 FQNEAQ (reference sequence). The CDR3 contains 13 residues. The germline V and J ends were trimmed by 5 bases and 6 bases, with 13 bases remaining between them. CDR3 loop: CASSPIGVDGYTF. CDR3 DNA: TGTGCCAGCAGCCCGATAGGGGTGGATGGCTACACCTTC.

This clonotype was counted between two and nine times. DNA for the CDR3: TGTGCCAGCAGCTCTGACAGTACCTGGGCCCATGCTTTCTTT. As protein: CASSSDSTWAHAFF. The rearrangement links TRBV5-5 to TRBJ1-1; perhaps TRBD1 as D (5 bases). Germline assignment: CDR1 SGHKS and CDR2 YYEKEE (reference sequence). With 3 bases removed from V and 11 bases from J, the gap between germline ends came to 20 bases. The CDR3 is 14 amino acids.

This clonotype was counted at least ten times. The chain employs TRBV5-1 and TRBJ2-7, with TRBD1 identical over 10 bases. This CDR3 comprises 14 residues. CDR1 is SGHRS, CDR2 YFSETQ, per germline. Germline trimming cut 4 bases from V and 6 bases from J; bases unmatched to any gene: 7. The CDR3 here is CASSPGQGECEQYV. Here the CDR3 DNA reads TGCGCCAGCAGCCCCGGACAGGGGGAATGCGAGCAGTACGTC.

The gene calls are TRBV12-3 or TRBV12-4 and TRBJ2-7; D gene uncertain. This CDR3 has 17 amino acids. V was cut by 4 bases and J by 1 base, with 20 bases left in between. The CDR3 DNA reads as TGTGCCAGCAGTTCCGCCCGACACCACGAACGGTCCTACGAGCAGTACTTC. It encodes CASSSARHHERSYEQYF.

Many counts were recorded for this clonotype. CDR3 sequence reads: CASSPLQGYTDTQYF. The DNA for the CDR3 is TGTGCCAGCAGCCCCCTGCAGGGCTACACAGATACGCAGTATTTT. The chain couples TRBV14 to TRBJ2-3, with D perhaps TRBD1 (5 bases). Per the germline V gene, CDR1 is SGHDN and CDR2 is FVKESK. The CDR3 is 15 residues long. Trimming took 4 bases from V and 2 from J, leaving 13 bases between them.

The J gene is TRBJ1-1, the V gene TRBV28; D not certain. Germline V gene sequence: CDR1 MDHEN, CDR2 SYDVKM. V was clipped by 8 bases and J by 1 base, with 14 bases between them. The CDR3 contains 14 residues. The CDR3 DNA reads TGTGCCAGCCTAGATGGGCTCGCGAACACTGAAGCTTTCTTT. It is translated as CASLDGLANTEAFF.

The CDR3 DNA is TGCAGCGTTTCCGGACAGGAGAACACCGGGGAGCTGTTTTTT. It encodes CSVSGQENTGELFF. This rearrangement joins TRBV29-1 to TRBJ2-2, with 7 bases that match TRBD1. Trimming at V came to 5 bases and at J to 1 base, leaving 4 bases not matched to a gene. CDR3 length: 14 residues. Per germline, CDR1 SQVTM and CDR2 ANQGSEA.

Comment on this clonotype: One end of the junction fails to match germline, which may point to a read error. The chain has TRBV24-1 and TRBJ1-2, with TRBD1 identical over 9 bases. Germline V lookup: CDR1 KGHDR, CDR2 SFDVKD. The CDR3 is 17 amino acids. The CDR3 sequence: CATSDSGQGPRDYGYIF. The CDR3 DNA reads as TGTGCCACCAGTGATTCCGGACAGGGGCCGCGGGACTATGGCTACATCTTC.

This clonotype was counted ten times or more. In DNA, the CDR3 is TGCAGTGCCCCCCGTAGCGGGGCGAACACCGGGGAGCTGTTTTTT. This translates into CSAPRSGANTGELFF. This chain connects TRBV20-1 to TRBJ2-2, with 8 nucleotides matching TRBD2. V shed 6 bases and J 0 bases; nucleotides not matched to a gene: 6. Germline V gene data show CDR1 as DFQATT and CDR2 as SNEGSKA (reference sequence). The CDR3 extends over 15 amino acids.

This clonotype was seen a few times. This sequence joins TRBV7-2 and TRBJ1-6; 8 bases are shared with TRBD1. V was pared by 5 bases and J by 5 bases, with 8 bases of the junction left unmatched. This CDR3 is built from 16 residues. Germline lookup yields CDR1 SGHTA and CDR2 FQGNSA. This CDR3 is CASSPRTGKDNSPLHF. CDR3 bases: TGTGCCAGCAGCCCTAGGACAGGGAAGGATAATTCACCCCTCCACTTT.

This clonotype was found many times. The chain combines TRBV12-3 or TRBV12-4 with TRBJ1-1; no clear D gene. This CDR3 contains 14 residues. The ends were cut back, 7 bases at V and 2 bases at J, with 14 bases in the middle. The CDR3 coding sequence is TGTGCCAGCACTGTCGGGCTGACAAACACTGAAGCTTTCTTT. Protein product: CASTVGLTNTEAFF.

This clonotype was seen at least ten times. The chain employs TRBV28 and TRBJ1-4, with D possibly matching TRBD1 (5 bases). CDR1 is MDHEN and CDR2 is SYDVKM in the germline V gene. The CDR3 loop spans 15 amino acids. Deletions cut 2 bases from V and 7 bases from J, with 14 bases between. The CDR3 loop reads CASSLIRDPAEKLFF. The DNA of the CDR3 is TGTGCCAGCAGTTTAATCCGGGACCCCGCTGAAAAACTGTTTTTT.

A few counts support this clonotype. The V gene is TRBV24-1, the J gene TRBJ2-3, with a weak D call TRBD1 (5 bases). Germline CDR1 and CDR2: KGHDR and SFDVKD. This CDR3 region has 15 residues. V dropped 4 bases and J dropped 4 bases, with 14 bases sitting between them. In DNA form, the CDR3 reads TGTGCCACCAGTGAACCTCAGGGTGGGCCAGATACGCAGTATTTT. Translated, it gives CATSEPQGGPDTQYF.

The CDR3 reads CSVDPQGPYGYTF. CDR3 bases: TGCAGCGTTGATCCTCAGGGACCCTATGGCTACACCTTC. This rearrangement joins TRBV29-1 to TRBJ1-2; tentatively, D is TRBD1 (5 bases). V gave up 3 bases and J gave up 4 bases, with 12 bases separating them. CDR1 and CDR2 (germline): SQVTM, ANQGSEA. The CDR3 has 13 amino acids.

This clonotype was recorded many times. The J gene is TRBJ2-1, the V gene TRBV18, with TRBD2 matching over 10 bases. The germline V gene has CDR1 KGHSH and CDR2 LQKENI. V shed 0 bases, J shed 9 bases, and the junction held 5 bases outside the gene matches. This CDR3 is built from 15 residues. The CDR3: CASSPPQRGGGEQFF. For the CDR3, the DNA is TGTGCCAGCTCACCACCCCAGCGGGGGGGCGGTGAGCAGTTCTTC.

This clonotype was seen ten or more times. This sequence joins TRBV6-2 or TRBV6-3 and TRBJ1-5; 8 nucleotides match TRBD1. Germline trimming cut 8 bases from V and 1 base from J; bases unmatched to any gene: 1. The CDR3 totals 13 residues. Germline CDR1 and CDR2: MNHEY and SVGEGT. CDR3 in amino acids: CASRTGSNQPQHF. DNA of the CDR3: TGTGCCAGCCGGACAGGGAGCAATCAGCCCCAGCATTTT.

The chain uses TRBV5-1 and TRBJ2-7; either TRBD1 or TRBD2 may fit D (5 bases each). V lost 0 bases and J 3 bases, leaving 13 bases between the germline ends. CDR3 length: 15 residues. From germline, CDR1 is SGHRS and CDR2 YFSETQ. In DNA, the CDR3 is TGCGCCAGCAGCTTGGCCCGGGACGGAGACTACGAGCAGTACTTC. It is translated as CASSLARDGDYEQYF.

The table lists this clonotype with a few counts. The chain recombines TRBV6-5 with TRBJ2-1, with TRBD2 as a possible D gene (5 bases). Trimming removed 5 bases from V and 0 bases from J, with 11 bases in between. Germline assignment: CDR1 MNHEY and CDR2 SVGAGI. This CDR3 has 15 residues. CDR3 amino acids: CASSVDLSSYNEQFF. In nucleotides, the CDR3 is TGTGCCAGCAGTGTGGACTTGAGCTCCTACAATGAGCAGTTCTTC.